The TCR beta chain under discussion was sequenced for a study of CD8 T cells in ankylosing spondylitis. General study points: Clones linked with disease were CD8+ and fairly uncommon in the peripheral blood. Several highly homologous variants formed a TCR beta motif that appeared characteristic of ankylosing spondylitis blood. Within matched ankylosing spondylitis synovial fluid, disease-linked clones were reportedly significantly enriched.

This clonotype was seen many times. Its matching antigen is unknown. The CDR3 is made up of 15 amino acids. Trimming removed 4 bases from V and 0 bases from J; junction bases left unmatched: 5. CDR1 and CDR2 from the germline V gene are SGHRS and YFSETQ. TCRdb fed the 5' RACE reads into MiXCR, producing one record per CDR3 protein. This table holds some 130,000 distinct CDR3 sequences, 15% to 20% found once. The sequenced sample consisted of blood, either unsorted or a sorted T cell fraction (not recorded which). The receptor was derived from a male donor with ankylosing spondylitis. This chain uses TRBV5-1 with TRBJ2-7, with 9 bases identical to TRBD2. The CDR3 sequence: CASSPPTSGSYEQYF. As DNA, the CDR3 is TGCGCCAGCAGCCCTCCGACTAGCGGCTCCTACGAGCAGTACTTC.